This TCR beta chain is drawn from a study of T cell clonality in common variable immunodeficiency (dated by TCRdb to about 2015). Summary of the overall study and its limitations: According to the authors, finding the cause of the higher clonality in CVID would require sequencing the repertoires of T cell subpopulations. Healthy controls shared more TCRbeta clones with each other than CVID subjects shared among themselves (p < 0.0001). Even though DNA input was the same, control samples had an average of about 90,000 unique sequences each, compared with roughly 30,000 in CVID samples. Patient heterogeneity within the CVID cohort put limits on correlating repertoire features with clinical complications. Increased TCRbeta clonality was found in CVID subjects compared with healthy controls (t-test p = 0.018), with the increase being most characteristic of about a third of subjects. Reportedly, TCRbeta sequences from CVID had fewer deletions and N-nucleotide insertions, and highly modified clones with 13 or more V deletions were absent from CVID.

Ends trimmed: V by 5 bases, J by 2 bases; bases unmatched to a gene: 7. Per the germline V gene (reference sequence), LNHDA is the CDR1 and SQIVND is the CDR2. From cysteine to phenylalanine, the CDR3 is 16 amino acids long. Only the CDR3 bases that were read are kept: 39 of them, in frame from base 1. Standard criteria were used to diagnose CVID, namely serum IgG, IgA and/or IgM reduced below the normal range together with specific antibody deficiency. There were 44 subjects in the CVID group (about 29 male and about 15 female), ranging in age from about 9 to 65 years, with a mean age of 40. Both CVID patients and healthy controls were predominantly of Caucasian heritage. Replacement immunoglobulin therapy had been administered to all CVID subjects for at least one year at the time of study participation. At blood collection, none of the CVID subjects was ill or on immunomodulatory or immunosuppressive medication. Heparinized peripheral whole blood samples of about 5 to 8 ml were collected from each donor. Genomic DNA from adults with common variable immune deficiency (CVID) and from healthy adult controls was the source for sequencing TCRbeta CDR3 repertoires. Diluted blood was density-centrifuged over Hypaque 1077 or Ficoll-Paque to isolate peripheral blood mononuclear cells. Genomic DNA was obtained from unsorted mononuclear cells using either Qiagen column purification or a centrifugation-based method.

For sequencing input, CVID and control samples contributed equivalent amounts of genomic DNA. For every sample, a 60 bp segment covering the rearranged TCRbeta CDR3 region was amplified and then sequenced. The immunoSEQ assay, a bias-corrected multiplex PCR with high-throughput sequencing, was employed for TCRbeta amplification. The study's own analysis went as follows. Every unique nucleotide sequence counted as a clone and was annotated with V, D and J genes, copy number and frequency. Sequences were labeled productive if in frame, and non-productive if out of frame or containing stop codons. As previously described, clonality was calculated on the basis of Shannon's entropy. Mean CDR3 Kyte-Doolittle hydropathy was derived from the predicted amino acid sequences of productive clones. Using the R hclust function, scaled V gene usage was clustered hierarchically with Manhattan distance and complete linkage. Clone sharing by CDR3 amino acid sequence was assessed by resampling 12 repertoires per group over 100 rounds. Repertoires were searched for roughly 63 published EBV-specific and fewer than 300 published CMV-specific TCRbeta sequences. After a couple of CVID samples that produced fewer than 10,000 sequences were dropped from the analysis, 42 CVID repertoires remained. TCRdb retrieved this table from immuneACCESS and kept in-frame rearrangements only. Not all clones are present; in checked studies, unresolved V genes account for under half, and no reason is known for the remainder. V, J and clone size are those of that table, while D and trimming were read from the DNA. For this sample the table reports roughly 30,000 clones, with no clone seen just once. Of the sample, 3.2% falls within the top ten clones.

In the case of this clone: Its target antigen remains unknown. The missing CDR3 end, 3 residues past where the read stops, is filled in from the germline J gene.

Sequenced: peripheral blood mononuclear cells. The chain joins TRBV19 to TRBJ1-5; the central 9 bases match TRBD1. This TCR was sampled from a human donor with common variable immunodeficiency. The covered CDR3 bases are TGTGCCAGTAGTCCTGGGGGACAGGGACGCAATCAGCCC. Translation gives CASSPGGQGRNQP. The whole CDR3 sequence reads CASSPGGQGRNQPQHF.